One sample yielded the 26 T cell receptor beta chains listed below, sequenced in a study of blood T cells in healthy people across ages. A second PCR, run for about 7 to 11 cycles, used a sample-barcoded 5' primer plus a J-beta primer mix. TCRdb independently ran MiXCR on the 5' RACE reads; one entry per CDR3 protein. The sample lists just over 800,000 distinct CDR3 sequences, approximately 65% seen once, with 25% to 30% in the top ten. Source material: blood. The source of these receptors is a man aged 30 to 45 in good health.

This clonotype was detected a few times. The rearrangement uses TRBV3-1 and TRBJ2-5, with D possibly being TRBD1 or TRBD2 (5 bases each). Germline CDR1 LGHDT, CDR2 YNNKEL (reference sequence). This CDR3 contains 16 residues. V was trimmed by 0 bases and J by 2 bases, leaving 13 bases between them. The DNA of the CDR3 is TGTGCCAGCAGCCAAGATAGTGTCAGGGAGCAAGAGACCCAGTACTTC. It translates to CASSQDSVREQETQYF.

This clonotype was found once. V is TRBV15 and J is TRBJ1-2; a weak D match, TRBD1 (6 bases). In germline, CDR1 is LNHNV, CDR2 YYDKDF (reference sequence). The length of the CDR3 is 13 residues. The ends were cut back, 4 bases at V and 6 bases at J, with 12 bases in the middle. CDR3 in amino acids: CATSKGRGDGYTF. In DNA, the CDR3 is TGTGCCACCAGCAAAGGCAGGGGCGATGGCTACACCTTC.

DNA for the CDR3: TGTGCCAGCAGCTTAAAGACTAGCGGGGTCCCTCTAATTTTTGAGCAGTTCTTC. Amino acids: CASSLKTSGVPLIFEQFF. This sequence joins TRBV7-2 and TRBJ2-1, with 11 positions matching TRBD2. The V and J ends lost 2 bases and 9 bases, in that order; junction bases with no gene match: 15. Germline V gene lookup returns CDR1 SGHTA and CDR2 FQGNSA. This CDR3 spans 18 amino acids.

CDR3: CASSHGLIYGYTF. The CDR3 region has the DNA TGTGCCAGCAGCCATGGACTAATCTATGGCTACACCTTC. The chain is built from TRBV7-9 and TRBJ1-2; no definite D call. The CDR3 extends over 13 amino acids. Germline CDR1 is SEHNR and CDR2 is FQNEAQ (reference sequence). V dropped 5 bases and J dropped 4 bases, with 11 bases sitting between them.

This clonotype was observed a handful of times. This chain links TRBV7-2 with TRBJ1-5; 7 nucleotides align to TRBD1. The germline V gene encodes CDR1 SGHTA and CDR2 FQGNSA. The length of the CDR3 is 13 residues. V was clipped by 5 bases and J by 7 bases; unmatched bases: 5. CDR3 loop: CASSTRTGQPQHF. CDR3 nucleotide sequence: TGTGCCAGCAGCACAAGGACAGGACAGCCCCAGCATTTT.

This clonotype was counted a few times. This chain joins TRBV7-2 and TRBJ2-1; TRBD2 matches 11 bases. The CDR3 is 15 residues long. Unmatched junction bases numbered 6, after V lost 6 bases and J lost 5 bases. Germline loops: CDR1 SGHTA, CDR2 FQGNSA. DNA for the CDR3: TGTGCCAGCAGTTCAGGACTAGCGGGCAACAATGAGCAGTTCTTC. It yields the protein CASSSGLAGNNEQFF. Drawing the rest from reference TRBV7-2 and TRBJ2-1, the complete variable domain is GAGVSQSPSNKVTEKGKDVELRCDPISGHTALYWYRQSLGQGLEFLIYFQGNSAPDKSGLPSDRFSAERTGGSVSTLTIQRTQQEDSAVYLCASSSGLAGNNEQFFGPGTRLTVL.

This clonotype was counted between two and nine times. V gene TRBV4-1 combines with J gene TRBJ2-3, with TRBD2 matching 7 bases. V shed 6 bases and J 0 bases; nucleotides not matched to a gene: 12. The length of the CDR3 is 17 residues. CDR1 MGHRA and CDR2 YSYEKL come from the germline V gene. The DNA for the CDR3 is TGCGCCAGCAGTGATAGCGGGTTCTTTTCTAGCACAGATACGCAGTATTTT. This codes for CASSDSGFFSSTDTQYF.

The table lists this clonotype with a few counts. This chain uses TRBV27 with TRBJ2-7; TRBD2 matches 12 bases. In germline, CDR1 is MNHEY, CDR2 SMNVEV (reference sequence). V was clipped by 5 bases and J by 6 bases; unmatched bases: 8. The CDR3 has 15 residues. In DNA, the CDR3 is TGTGCCAGCAGTCCGACTAGCGGGGGACAGTCCGAGCAGTACTTC. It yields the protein CASSPTSGGQSEQYF.

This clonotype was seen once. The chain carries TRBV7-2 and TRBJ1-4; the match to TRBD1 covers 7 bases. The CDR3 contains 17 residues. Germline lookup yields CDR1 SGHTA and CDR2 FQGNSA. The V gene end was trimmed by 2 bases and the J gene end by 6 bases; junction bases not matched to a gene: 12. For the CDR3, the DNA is TGTGCCAGCAGCTTAACTGACGTTGGTCAGGGGGATGAAAAACTGTTTTTT. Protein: CASSLTDVGQGDEKLFF.

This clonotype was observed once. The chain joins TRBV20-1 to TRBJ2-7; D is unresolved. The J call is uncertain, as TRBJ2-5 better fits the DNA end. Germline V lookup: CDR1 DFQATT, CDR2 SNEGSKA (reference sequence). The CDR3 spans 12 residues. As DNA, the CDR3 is TGCAGTGCCCTCCTGGCTTCGGAGACCCAGTACTTC. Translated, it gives CSALLASETQYF.

The DNA of the CDR3 is TGTGCCAGCAGCTTGGGGGGGCGGGGTCTAGAGACCCAGTACTTC. Amino acids: CASSLGGRGLETQYF. J is TRBJ2-7 and V is TRBV7-3; tentatively, D is TRBD2 (7 bases). The J call is in doubt because the DNA end fits TRBJ2-5 better. CDR1 is SGHTA and CDR2 is FQGTGA in the germline V gene. This CDR3 is 15 amino acids long.

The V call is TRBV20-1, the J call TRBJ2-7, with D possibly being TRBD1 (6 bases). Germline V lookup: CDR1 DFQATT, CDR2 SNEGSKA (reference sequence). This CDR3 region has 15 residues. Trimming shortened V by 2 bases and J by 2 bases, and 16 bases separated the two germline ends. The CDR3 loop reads CSARPGSGVAYEQYF. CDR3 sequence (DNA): TGCAGTGCTAGACCCGGGTCAGGGGTTGCCTACGAGCAGTACTTC.

The CDR3 DNA sequence: TGTGCCAGCAGTTTGAGACGGGGACGGAACGAGCAGTACTTC. This gives the protein CASSLRRGRNEQYF. V is TRBV14 and J is TRBJ2-4, with D possibly called TRBD1 or TRBD2 (5 bases each). The DNA end lines up better with TRBJ2-7; the J call may be wrong. CDR3 size: 14 residues. Germline assignment: CDR1 SGHDN and CDR2 FVKESK.

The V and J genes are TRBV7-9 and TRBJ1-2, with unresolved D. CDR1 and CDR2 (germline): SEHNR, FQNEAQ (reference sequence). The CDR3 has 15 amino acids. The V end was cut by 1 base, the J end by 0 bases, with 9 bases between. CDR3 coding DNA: TGTGCCAGCAGCTTAGGCACGGGGACTAACTATGGCTACACCTTC. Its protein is CASSLGTGTNYGYTF.

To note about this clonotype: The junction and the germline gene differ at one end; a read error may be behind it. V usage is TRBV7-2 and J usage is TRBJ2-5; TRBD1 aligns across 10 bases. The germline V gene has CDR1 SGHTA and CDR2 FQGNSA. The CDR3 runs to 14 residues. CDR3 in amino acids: CVSSHDRGRETQYF. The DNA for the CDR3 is TGTGTCAGCAGCCACGACAGGGGGCGGGAGACCCAGTACTTC.

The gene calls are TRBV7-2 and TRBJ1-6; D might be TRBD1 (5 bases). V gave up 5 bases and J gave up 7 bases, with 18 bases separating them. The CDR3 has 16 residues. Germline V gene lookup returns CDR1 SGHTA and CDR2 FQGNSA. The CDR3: CASSKKTDPSNSPLHF. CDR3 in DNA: TGTGCCAGCAGCAAAAAGACAGACCCTAGCAATTCACCCCTCCACTTT.

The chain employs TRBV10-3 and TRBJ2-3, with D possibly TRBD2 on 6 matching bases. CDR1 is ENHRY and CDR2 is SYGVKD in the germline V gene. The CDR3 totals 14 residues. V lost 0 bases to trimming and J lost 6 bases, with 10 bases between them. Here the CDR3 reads CAISESEGSDTQYF. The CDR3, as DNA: TGTGCCATCAGTGAGTCGGAGGGTTCCGATACGCAGTATTTT.

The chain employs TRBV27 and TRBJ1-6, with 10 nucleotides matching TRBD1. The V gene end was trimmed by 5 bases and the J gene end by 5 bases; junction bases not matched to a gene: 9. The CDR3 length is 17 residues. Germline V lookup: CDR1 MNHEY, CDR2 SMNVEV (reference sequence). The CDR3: CASSPPGQGEDNSPLHF. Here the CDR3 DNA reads TGTGCCAGCAGTCCCCCCGGACAGGGGGAGGATAATTCACCCCTCCACTTT.

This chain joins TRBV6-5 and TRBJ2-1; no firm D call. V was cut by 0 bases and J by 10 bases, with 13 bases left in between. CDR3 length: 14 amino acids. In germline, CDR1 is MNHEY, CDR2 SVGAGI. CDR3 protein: CASSYSISGREQFF. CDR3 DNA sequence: TGTGCCAGCAGTTACTCGATAAGTGGCAGGGAGCAGTTCTTC.

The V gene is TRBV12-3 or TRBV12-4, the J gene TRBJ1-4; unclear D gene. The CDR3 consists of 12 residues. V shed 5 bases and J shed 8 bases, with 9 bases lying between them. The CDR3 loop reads CASSQASEKLFF. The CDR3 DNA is TGTGCCAGCAGTCAGGCTTCGGAAAAACTGTTTTTT.

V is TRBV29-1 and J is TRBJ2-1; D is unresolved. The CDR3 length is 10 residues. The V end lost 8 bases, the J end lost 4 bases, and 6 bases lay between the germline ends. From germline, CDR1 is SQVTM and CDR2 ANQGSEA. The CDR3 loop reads CSSFYNEQFF. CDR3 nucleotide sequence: TGCAGCAGTTTTTACAATGAGCAGTTCTTC.

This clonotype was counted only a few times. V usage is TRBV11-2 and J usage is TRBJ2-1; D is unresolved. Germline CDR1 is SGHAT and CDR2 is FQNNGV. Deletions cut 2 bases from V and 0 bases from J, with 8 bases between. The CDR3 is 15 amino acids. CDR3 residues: CASSLLGDSYNEQFF. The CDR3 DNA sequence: TGTGCCAGCAGCTTACTTGGGGACTCCTACAATGAGCAGTTCTTC. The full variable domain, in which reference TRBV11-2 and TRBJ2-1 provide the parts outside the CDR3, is EAGVAQSPRYKIIEKRQSVAFWCNPISGHATLYWYQQILGQGPKLLIQFQNNGVVDDSQLPKDRFSAERLKGVDSTLKIQPAKLEDSAVYLCASSLLGDSYNEQFFGPGTRLTVL.

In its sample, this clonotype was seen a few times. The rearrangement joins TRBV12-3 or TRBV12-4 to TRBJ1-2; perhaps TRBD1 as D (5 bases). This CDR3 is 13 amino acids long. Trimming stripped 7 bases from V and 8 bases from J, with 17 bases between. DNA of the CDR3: TGTGCCAGCACCACGGGGGGGGGAATCGGCTACACCTTC. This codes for CASTTGGGIGYTF.

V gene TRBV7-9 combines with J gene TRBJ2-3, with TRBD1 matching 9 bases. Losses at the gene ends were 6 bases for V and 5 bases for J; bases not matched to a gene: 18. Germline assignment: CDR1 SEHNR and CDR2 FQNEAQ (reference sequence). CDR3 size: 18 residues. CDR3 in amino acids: CASSLGAGDRDFQDTQYF. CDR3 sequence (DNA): TGTGCCAGCAGTCTCGGGGCGGGGGACAGGGACTTTCAAGATACGCAGTATTTT.

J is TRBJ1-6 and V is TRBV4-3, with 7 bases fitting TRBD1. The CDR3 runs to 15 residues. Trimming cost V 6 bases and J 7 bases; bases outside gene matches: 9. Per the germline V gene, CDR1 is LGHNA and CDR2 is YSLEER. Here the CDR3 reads CASSRDSPGNSPLHF. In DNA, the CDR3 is TGCGCCAGCAGTAGGGACAGCCCGGGGAATTCACCCCTCCACTTT.

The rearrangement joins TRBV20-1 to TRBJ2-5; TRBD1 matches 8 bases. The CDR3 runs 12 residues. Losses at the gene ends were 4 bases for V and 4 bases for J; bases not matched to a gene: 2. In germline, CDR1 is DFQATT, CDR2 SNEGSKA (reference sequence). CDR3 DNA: TGCAGTGCTACGGACAGGGCAGAGACCCAGTACTTC. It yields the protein CSATDRAETQYF.